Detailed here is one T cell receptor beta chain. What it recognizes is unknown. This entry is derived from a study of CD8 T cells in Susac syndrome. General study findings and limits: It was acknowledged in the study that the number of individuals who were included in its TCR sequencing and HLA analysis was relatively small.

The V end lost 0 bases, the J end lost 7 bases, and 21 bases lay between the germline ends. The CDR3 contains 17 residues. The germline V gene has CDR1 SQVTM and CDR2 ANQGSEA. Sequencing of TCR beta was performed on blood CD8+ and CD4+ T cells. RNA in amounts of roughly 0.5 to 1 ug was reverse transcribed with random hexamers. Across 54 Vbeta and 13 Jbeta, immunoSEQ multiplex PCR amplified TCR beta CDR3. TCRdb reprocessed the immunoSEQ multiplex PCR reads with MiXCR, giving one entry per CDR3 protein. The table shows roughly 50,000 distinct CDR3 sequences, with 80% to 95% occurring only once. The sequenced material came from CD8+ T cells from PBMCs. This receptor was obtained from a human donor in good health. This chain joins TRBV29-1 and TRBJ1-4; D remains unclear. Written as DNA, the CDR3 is TGCAGCGTTGAAGATCTTCACGGCGGCGACTTTGGTGAAAAACTGTTTTTT. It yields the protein CSVEDLHGGDFGEKLFF. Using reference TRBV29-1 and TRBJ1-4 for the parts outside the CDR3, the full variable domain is SAVISQKPSRDICQRGTSLTIQCQVDSQVTMMFWYRQQPGQSLTLIATANQGSEATYESGFVIDKFPISRPNLTFSTLTVSNMSPEDSSIYLCSVEDLHGGDFGEKLFFGSGTQLSVL.